This T cell receptor (beta chain) appears in the sequencing data of a study of blood T cell repertoires in COVID-19. The overall study: Sites in the United States, Italy and Spain provided acute and convalescent COVID-19 samples. PBMCs, B-cell-depleted T cells, or T cells provided the cDNA or gDNA that made up the material.

With V trimmed by 5 bases and J by 5 bases, 7 bases remained unmatched. CDR1 and CDR2 (germline): MDHEN, SYDVKM. This CDR3 has 15 residues. Source study methods: It was from reference gene primer amplification that nucleated cell counts were estimated. The table came from immunoSEQ multiplex PCR; TCRdb's copy has only in-frame clones and leaves some out. That table furnishes V, J and clone size, whereas the DNA furnished D and trimming. The profile shows fewer than 350,000 clones, more than 80% of them singletons. The sequence derives from a woman aged 30 to 39 with COVID-19, enrolled during active disease. The sequenced material came from peripheral blood. V and J are TRBV28 and TRBJ1-3, with 9 bases lining up with TRBD1. DNA for the CDR3: TGTGCCAGCAGTACAGGGACAGGGACCAGAAACACCATATATTTT. Amino acids: CASSTGTGTRNTIYF.